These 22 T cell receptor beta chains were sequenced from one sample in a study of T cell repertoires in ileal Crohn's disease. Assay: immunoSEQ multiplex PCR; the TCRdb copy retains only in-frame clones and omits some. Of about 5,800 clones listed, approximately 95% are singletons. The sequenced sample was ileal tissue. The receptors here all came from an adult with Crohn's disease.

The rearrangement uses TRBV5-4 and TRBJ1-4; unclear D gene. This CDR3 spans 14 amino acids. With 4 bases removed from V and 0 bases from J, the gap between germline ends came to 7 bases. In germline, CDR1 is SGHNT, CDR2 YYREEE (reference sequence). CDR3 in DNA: TGTGCCAGCAGCCCGCACACAACTAATGAAAAACTGTTTTTT. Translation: CASSPHTTNEKLFF.

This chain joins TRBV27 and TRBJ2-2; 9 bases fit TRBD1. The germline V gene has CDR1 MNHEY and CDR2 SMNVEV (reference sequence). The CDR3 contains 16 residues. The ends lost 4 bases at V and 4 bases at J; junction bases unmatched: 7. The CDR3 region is CASSSPGQGITGELFF. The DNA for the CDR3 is TGTGCCAGCAGTTCTCCGGGACAGGGTATCACCGGGGAGCTGTTTTTT.

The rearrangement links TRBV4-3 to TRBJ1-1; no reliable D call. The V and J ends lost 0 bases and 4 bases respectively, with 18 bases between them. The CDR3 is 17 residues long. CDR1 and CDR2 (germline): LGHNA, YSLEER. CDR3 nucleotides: TGCGCCAGCAGCCAAGATGTGGCCCCTTCGCGAGGCACTGAAGCTTTCTTT. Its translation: CASSQDVAPSRGTEAFF.

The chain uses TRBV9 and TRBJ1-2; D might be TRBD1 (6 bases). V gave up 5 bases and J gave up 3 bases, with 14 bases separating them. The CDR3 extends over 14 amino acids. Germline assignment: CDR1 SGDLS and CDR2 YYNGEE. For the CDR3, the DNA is TGTGCCAGCAGTCCTACAGGGTACGACTATGGCTACACCTTC. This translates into CASSPTGYDYGYTF.

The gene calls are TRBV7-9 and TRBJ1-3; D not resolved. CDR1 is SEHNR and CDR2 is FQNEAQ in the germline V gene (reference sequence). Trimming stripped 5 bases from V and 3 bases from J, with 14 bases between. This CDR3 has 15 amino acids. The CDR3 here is CASSPPWAIGNTIYF. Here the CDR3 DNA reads TGTGCCAGCAGCCCACCATGGGCGATTGGAAACACCATATATTTT.

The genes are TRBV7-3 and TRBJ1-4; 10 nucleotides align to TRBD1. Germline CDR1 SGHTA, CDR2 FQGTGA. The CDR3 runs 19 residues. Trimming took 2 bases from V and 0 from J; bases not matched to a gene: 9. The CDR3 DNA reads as TGTGCCAGCAGCTTAGCCGGGACAGGGGAAAGGGCAACTAATGAAAAACTGTTTTTT. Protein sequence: CASSLAGTGERATNEKLFF.

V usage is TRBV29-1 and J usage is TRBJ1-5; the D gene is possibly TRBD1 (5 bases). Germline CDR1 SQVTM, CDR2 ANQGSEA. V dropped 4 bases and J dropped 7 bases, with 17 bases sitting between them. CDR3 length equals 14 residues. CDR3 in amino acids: CSVVYPGGDQPQHF. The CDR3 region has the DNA TGCAGCGTTGTTTATCCCGGGGGGGACCAGCCCCAGCATTTT.

The CDR3 here is CASSLSRAGGVNEQFF. CDR3 bases: TGTGCCAGCAGCTTGAGTCGAGCGGGGGGCGTTAATGAGCAGTTCTTC. This chain joins TRBV5-6 and TRBJ2-1; 9 nucleotides line up with TRBD2. Germline-derived CDR1 and CDR2 are SGHDT and YYEEEE. The V segment lost 1 base and the J segment 7 bases; nucleotides outside the gene matches: 9. The CDR3 extends over 16 amino acids.

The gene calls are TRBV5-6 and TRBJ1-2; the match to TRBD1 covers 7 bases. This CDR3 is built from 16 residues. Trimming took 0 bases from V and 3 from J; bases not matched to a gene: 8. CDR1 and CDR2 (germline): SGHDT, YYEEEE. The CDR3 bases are TGTGCCAGCAGCTTGGGCCTGACAGGGTCCGACTATGGCTACACCTTC. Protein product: CASSLGLTGSDYGYTF.

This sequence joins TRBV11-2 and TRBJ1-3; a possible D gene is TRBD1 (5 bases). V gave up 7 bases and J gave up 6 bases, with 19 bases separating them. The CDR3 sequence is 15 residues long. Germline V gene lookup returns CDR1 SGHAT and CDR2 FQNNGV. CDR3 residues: CASMTTRGAVNTIYF. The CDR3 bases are TGTGCCAGCATGACCACTCGTGGGGCGGTAAACACCATATATTTT.

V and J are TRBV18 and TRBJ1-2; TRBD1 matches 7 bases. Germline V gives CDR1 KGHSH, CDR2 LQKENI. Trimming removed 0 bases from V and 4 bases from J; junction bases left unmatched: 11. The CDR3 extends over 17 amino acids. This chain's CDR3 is CASSPPLGQRHLYGYTF. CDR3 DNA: TGTGCCAGCTCACCACCACTGGGACAGCGACACCTCTATGGCTACACCTTC.

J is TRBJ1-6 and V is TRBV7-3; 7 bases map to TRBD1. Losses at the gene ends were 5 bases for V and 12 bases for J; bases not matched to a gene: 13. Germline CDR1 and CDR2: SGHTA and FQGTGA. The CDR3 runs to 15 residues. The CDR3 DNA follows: TGTGCCAGCAGCCCCCCGACAGGGAGAAGTGAACCCCTCCACTTT. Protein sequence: CASSPPTGRSEPLHF.

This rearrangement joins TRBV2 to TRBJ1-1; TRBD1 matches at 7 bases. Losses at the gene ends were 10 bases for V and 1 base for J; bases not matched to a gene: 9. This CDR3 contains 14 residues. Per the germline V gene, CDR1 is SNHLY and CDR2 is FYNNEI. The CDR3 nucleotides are TGTGCCATCATACAGGGGCGGGGGAACACTGAAGCTTTCTTT. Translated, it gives CAIIQGRGNTEAFF.

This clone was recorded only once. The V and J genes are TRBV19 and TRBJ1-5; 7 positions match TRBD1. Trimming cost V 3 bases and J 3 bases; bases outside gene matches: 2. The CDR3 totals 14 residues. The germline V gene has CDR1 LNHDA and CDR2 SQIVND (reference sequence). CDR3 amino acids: CASSITGDNQPQHF. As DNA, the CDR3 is TGTGCCAGTAGTATTACAGGGGACAATCAGCCCCAGCATTTT.

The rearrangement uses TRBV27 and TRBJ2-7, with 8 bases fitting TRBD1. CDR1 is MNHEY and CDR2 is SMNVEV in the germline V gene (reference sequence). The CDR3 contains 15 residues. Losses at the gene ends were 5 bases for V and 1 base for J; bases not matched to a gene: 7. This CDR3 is CASSTFQGASYEQYV. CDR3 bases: TGTGCCAGCAGTACGTTTCAGGGGGCATCCTACGAGCAGTACGTC.

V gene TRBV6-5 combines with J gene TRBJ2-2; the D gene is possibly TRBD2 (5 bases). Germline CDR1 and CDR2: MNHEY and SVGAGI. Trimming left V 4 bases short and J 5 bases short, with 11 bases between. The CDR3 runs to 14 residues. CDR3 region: CASSSTRGTGELFF. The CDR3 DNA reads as TGTGCCAGCAGTTCCACCCGGGGAACCGGGGAGCTGTTTTTT.

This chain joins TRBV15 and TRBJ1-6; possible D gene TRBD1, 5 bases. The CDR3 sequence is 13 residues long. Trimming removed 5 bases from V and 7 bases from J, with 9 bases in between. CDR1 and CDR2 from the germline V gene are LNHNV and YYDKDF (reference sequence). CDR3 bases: TGTGCCACCAGCCGGGACTTCAATTCACCCCTCCACTTT. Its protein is CATSRDFNSPLHF.

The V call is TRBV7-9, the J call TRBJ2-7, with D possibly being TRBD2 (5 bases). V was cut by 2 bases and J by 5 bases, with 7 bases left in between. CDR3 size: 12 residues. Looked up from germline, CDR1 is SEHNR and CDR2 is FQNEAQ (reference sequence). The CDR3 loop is CASSLFGDEQYF. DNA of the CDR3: TGTGCCAGCAGCTTATTCGGGGACGAGCAGTACTTC.

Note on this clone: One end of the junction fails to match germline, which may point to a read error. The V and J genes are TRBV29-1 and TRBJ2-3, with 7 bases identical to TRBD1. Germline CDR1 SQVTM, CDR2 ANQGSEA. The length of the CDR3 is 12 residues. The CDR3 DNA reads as TGCAGAGTTGGGACAGACACAGATACGCAGTATTTT. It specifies CRVGTDTDTQYF.

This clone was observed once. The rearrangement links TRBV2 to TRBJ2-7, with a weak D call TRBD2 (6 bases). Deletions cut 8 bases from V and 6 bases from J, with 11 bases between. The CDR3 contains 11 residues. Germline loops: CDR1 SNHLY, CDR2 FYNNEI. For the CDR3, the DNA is TGTGCCAGCGGGGGGAGACGCGAGCAGTACGTC. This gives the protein CASGGRREQYV.

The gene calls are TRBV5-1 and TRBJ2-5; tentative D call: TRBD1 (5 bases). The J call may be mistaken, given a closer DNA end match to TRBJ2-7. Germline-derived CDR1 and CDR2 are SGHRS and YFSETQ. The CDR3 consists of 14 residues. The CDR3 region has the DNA TGCGCCAGCAGTAGGGCGGACACCCCCTACGAGCAGTACTTC. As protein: CASSRADTPYEQYF.

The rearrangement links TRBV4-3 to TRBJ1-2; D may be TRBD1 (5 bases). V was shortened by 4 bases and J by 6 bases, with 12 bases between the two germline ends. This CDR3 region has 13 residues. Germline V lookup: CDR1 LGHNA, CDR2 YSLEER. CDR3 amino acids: CASSRLGGDGYTF. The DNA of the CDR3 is TGCGCCAGCAGCCGCCTCGGGGGGGATGGCTACACCTTC.